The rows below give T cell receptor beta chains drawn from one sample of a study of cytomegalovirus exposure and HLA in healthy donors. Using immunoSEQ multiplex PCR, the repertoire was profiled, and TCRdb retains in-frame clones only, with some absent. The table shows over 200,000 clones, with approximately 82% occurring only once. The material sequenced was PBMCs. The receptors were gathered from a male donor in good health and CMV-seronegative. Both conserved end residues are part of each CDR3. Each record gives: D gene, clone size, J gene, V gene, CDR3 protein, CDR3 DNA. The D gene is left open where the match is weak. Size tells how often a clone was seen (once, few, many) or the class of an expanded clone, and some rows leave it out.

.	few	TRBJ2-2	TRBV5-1	CASSPPVNTGELFF	TGCGCCAGCAGCCCCCCGGTAAACACCGGGGAGCTGTTTTTT
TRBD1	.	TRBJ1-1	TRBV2	CASSRQGYTEAFF	TGTGCCAGCAGTCGACAGGGTTACACTGAAGCTTTCTTT
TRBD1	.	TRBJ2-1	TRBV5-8	CASRRQGNEQFF	TGTGCCAGCCGCCGACAGGGCAATGAGCAGTTCTTC
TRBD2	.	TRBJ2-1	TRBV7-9	CSSSLDPLAGEQFF	TGTTCCAGCAGCTTAGATCCGTTAGCGGGAGAGCAGTTCTTC
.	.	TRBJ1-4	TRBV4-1	CASSGRRRDLATNEKLFF	TGCGCCAGCAGTGGTAGGCGGAGGGATCTTGCAACTAATGAAAAACTGTTTTTT
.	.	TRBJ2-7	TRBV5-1	CASSLEGARVSAEQYF	TGCGCCAGCAGCTTGGAAGGGGCTAGGGTTTCTGCCGAGCAGTACTTC
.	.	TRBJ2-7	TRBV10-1	CASSIGAYEQYF	TGCGCCAGCAGTATCGGGGCCTACGAGCAGTACTTC
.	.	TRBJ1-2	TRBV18	CASSPLGGVEGYTF	TGTGCCAGCTCACCACTTGGCGGGGTTGAAGGCTACACCTTC
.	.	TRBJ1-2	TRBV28	CASRIQGFSEGYTF	TGTGCCAGCAGAATACAGGGTTTCAGTGAAGGCTACACCTTC
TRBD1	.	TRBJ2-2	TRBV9	CASGGQGRRTGELFF	TGTGCCAGCGGGGGACAGGGAAGACGTACCGGGGAGCTGTTTTTT
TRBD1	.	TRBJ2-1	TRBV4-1	CASSLGTGNNEQFF	TGCGCCAGCAGCTTGGGGACAGGTAACAATGAGCAGTTCTTC
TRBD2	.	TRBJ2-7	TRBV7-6	CASSGRASGKDEQYF	TGTGCCAGCAGCGGGCGCGCTAGCGGGAAGGACGAGCAGTACTTC
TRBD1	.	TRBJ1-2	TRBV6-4	CASSDWTGGRYGYTF	TGTGCCAGCAGTGATTGGACAGGGGGGAGATATGGCTACACCTTC
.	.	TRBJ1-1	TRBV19	CASSIGRGVGTEAFF	TGTGCCAGTAGTATAGGTCGGGGAGTGGGCACTGAAGCTTTCTTT
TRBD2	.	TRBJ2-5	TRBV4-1	CASSPRWTSGKLFQETQYF	TGCGCCAGCAGCCCTCGTTGGACTAGCGGGAAACTATTCCAAGAGACCCAGTACTTC
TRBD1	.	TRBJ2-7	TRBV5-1	CASSTSTGTGGEQYF	TGCGCCAGCAGCACCTCGACCGGGACAGGAGGCGAGCAGTACTTC
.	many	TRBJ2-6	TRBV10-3	CAIRDSSGANVLTF	TGTGCCATCAGGGACAGCTCTGGGGCCAACGTCCTGACTTTC
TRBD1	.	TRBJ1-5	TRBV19	CASSIFPTGPQQPQHF	TGTGCCAGTAGTATCTTCCCGACAGGGCCCCAACAGCCCCAGCATTTT
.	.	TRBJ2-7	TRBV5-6	CASSLVGGQGGYEQYF	TGTGCCAGCAGCTTGGTAGGGGGGCAGGGGGGCTACGAGCAGTACTTC
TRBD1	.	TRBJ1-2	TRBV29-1	CSVEAGQGGDYGYTF	TGCAGCGTTGAAGCGGGACAGGGAGGTGACTATGGCTACACCTTC
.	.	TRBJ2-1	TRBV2	CASTQALDEQFF	TGTGCCAGCACACAGGCATTGGATGAGCAGTTCTTC
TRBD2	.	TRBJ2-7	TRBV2	CATLGRREAYEQYF	TGTGCCACCCTAGGGCGGCGGGAGGCCTACGAGCAGTACTTC
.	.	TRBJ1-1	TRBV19	CASRSGGWTEAFF	TGTGCCAGTAGGTCAGGTGGCTGGACTGAAGCTTTCTTT
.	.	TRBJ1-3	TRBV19	CASSIGLLGRNTIYF	TGTGCCAGTAGTATCGGCTTGCTGGGCCGAAACACCATATATTTT
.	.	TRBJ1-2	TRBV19	CASSIVAINYGYTF	TGTGCCAGTAGTATAGTCGCGATAAACTATGGCTACACCTTC
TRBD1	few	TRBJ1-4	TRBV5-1	CASSRGQGNEKLFF	TGCGCCAGCAGCAGGGGACAGGGTAATGAAAAACTGTTTTTT
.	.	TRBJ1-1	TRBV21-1	CASISQGRTEAFF	TGTGCCAGCATCTCACAGGGGCGAACTGAAGCTTTCTTT
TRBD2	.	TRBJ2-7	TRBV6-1	CASRRGLTYEQYF	TGTGCCAGCAGGCGGGGACTAACCTACGAGCAGTACTTC
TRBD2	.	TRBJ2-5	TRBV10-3	CAISDSGGRGTQYF	TGTGCCATCAGTGATTCGGGGGGGCGGGGGACCCAGTACTTC
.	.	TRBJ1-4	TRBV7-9	CASSPGGREKLFF	TGTGCCAGCAGCCCGGGGGGTAGGGAAAAACTGTTTTTT
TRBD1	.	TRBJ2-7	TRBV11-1	CASSSGDRGKSYEQYF	TGTGCCAGCAGCTCGGGGGACAGGGGAAAATCATACGAGCAGTACTTC
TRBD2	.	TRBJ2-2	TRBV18	CASSPLAGVDGELFF	TGTGCCAGCTCACCGCTAGCGGGAGTCGACGGGGAGCTGTTTTTT
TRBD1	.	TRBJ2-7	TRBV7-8	CASSLGTGGSYEQYF	TGTGCCAGCAGCTTAGGGACAGGGGGATCCTACGAGCAGTACTTC
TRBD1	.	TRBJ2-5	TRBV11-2	CASSPGRGGKETQYF	TGTGCCAGCAGCCCAGGGAGAGGGGGCAAAGAGACCCAGTACTTC
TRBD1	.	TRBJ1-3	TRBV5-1	CASSLAGTGDGNTIYF	TGCGCCAGCAGCTTGGCCGGGACAGGGGATGGAAACACCATATATTTT
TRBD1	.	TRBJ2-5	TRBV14	CASSQQGQKETQYF	TGTGCCAGCAGCCAACAGGGACAGAAAGAGACCCAGTACTTC
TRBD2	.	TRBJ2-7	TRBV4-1	CASRALAGQPYEQYF	TGCGCCAGCAGGGCACTAGCGGGACAACCCTACGAGCAGTACTTC
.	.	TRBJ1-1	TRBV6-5	CASSYGTKAEAFF	TGTGCCAGCAGTTACGGGACAAAGGCTGAAGCTTTCTTT
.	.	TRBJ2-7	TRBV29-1	CSGSRDIPHYF	TGCAGCGGTTCCCGGGACATTCCCCACTACTTC
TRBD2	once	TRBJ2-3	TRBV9	CASNPNAGGADTQYF	TGTGCCAGCAACCCGAACGCGGGAGGGGCAGATACGCAGTATTTT
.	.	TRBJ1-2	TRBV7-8	CASSPESRGTNYGYTF	TGTGCCAGCAGCCCGGAAAGTAGGGGGACTAACTATGGCTACACCTTC
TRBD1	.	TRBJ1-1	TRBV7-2	CASSSLTGTGGTEAFF	TGTGCCAGCAGCTCGCTGACCGGGACAGGGGGGACTGAAGCTTTCTTT